Each of the 27 T cell receptor beta chains below was sequenced from the same sample in a study of T cell changes during pregnancy in multiple sclerosis. The assay was immunoSEQ multiplex PCR, and TCRdb's table has in-frame clones only and misses some. The sample includes 15,000 to 20,000 clones, just over 85% seen only once; the top ten take 5.5% to 7.5%. The sequenced sample was CD8+ T cells from peripheral blood mononuclear cells, obtained in the third trimester of pregnancy. These receptors all come from a female donor in good health, enrolled as a control in a pregnancy study.

The chain joins TRBV2 to TRBJ2-2, with a weak D call TRBD2 (7 bases). CDR1 is SNHLY, CDR2 FYNNEI, per germline. The CDR3 has 14 residues. V was clipped by 4 bases and J by 4 bases, with 10 bases between them. CDR3 protein: CASSARGATGELFF. CDR3 sequence (DNA): TGTGCCAGCAGTGCTCGGGGGGCCACCGGGGAGCTGTTTTTT. The full variable domain, its missing parts supplied by reference TRBV2 and TRBJ2-2, is EPEVTQTPSHQVTQMGQEVILRCVPISNHLYFYWYRQILGQKVEFLVSFYNNEISEKSEIFDDQFSVERPDGSNFTLKIRSTKLEDSAMYFCASSARGATGELFFGEGSRLTVL.

The chain couples TRBV27 to TRBJ1-2; 7 nucleotides align to TRBD1. The CDR3 consists of 14 residues. The junction had 2 bases not matched to a gene; V was cut back by 0 bases and J by 4 bases. Germline CDR1 and CDR2: MNHEY and SMNVEV (reference sequence). The CDR3: CASSLSTGSYGYTF. The CDR3 DNA sequence: TGTGCCAGCAGTTTATCGACAGGGAGCTATGGCTACACCTTC.

V is TRBV11-1 and J is TRBJ2-7; 8 bases line up with TRBD2. Per the germline V gene, CDR1 is SGHAT and CDR2 is FQDESV (reference sequence). V was pared by 3 bases and J by 5 bases, with 3 bases of the junction left unmatched. The CDR3 consists of 13 residues. Written as DNA, the CDR3 is TGTGCCAGCAGCTTCGGGGGGGCCGACGAGCAGTACTTC. Translated, it gives CASSFGGADEQYF.

The genes are TRBV7-3 and TRBJ2-7; 7 nucleotides line up with TRBD1. CDR3 length: 16 residues. V dropped 5 bases and J dropped 2; count of bases not matched to a gene: 12. The germline V gene has CDR1 SGHTA and CDR2 FQGTGA. DNA of the CDR3: TGTGCCAGCAGCCCCTTTGGACAGGAGGAACCCTACGAGCAGTACTTC. It translates to CASSPFGQEEPYEQYF.

The gene calls are TRBV11-2 and TRBJ2-7; D may be TRBD2 (5 bases). Trimming removed 0 bases at V and 0 bases at J, with 9 bases between. Germline V gene sequence: CDR1 SGHAT, CDR2 FQNNGV. The CDR3 consists of 15 residues. CDR3 nucleotides: TGTGCCAGCAGCTTAGACGGGGTTTCCTCCTACGAGCAGTACTTC. It codes for CASSLDGVSSYEQYF.

V is TRBV28 and J is TRBJ1-1; no clear D gene. The CDR3 length is 14 residues. Trimming removed 2 bases at V and 5 bases at J, with 12 bases between. Germline CDR1 is MDHEN and CDR2 is SYDVKM. The CDR3, as DNA: TGTGCCAGCAGTTTAAGGGCGTCGGGAACTGAAGCTTTCTTT. Its translation is CASSLRASGTEAFF.

The chain recombines TRBV28 with TRBJ1-4; the D is unclear. This CDR3 is built from 14 residues. Trimming cost V 4 bases and J 4 bases, with 10 bases left between them. Germline V gives CDR1 MDHEN, CDR2 SYDVKM. The CDR3 coding sequence is TGTGCCAGCAGTTCTCGGCAGGATAATGAAAAACTGTTTTTT. Its protein product is CASSSRQDNEKLFF.

This clone has only one observation. The chain links TRBV5-6 to TRBJ1-2, with 7 bases that match TRBD1. Per germline, CDR1 SGHDT and CDR2 YYEEEE. The CDR3 has 12 residues. The junction had 0 bases not matched to a gene; V was cut back by 3 bases and J by 4 bases. Here the CDR3 DNA reads TGTGCCAGCAGCTCAGGGGGCTATGGCTACACCTTC. Protein sequence: CASSSGGYGYTF.

This chain connects TRBV5-1 to TRBJ1-1; perhaps TRBD1 as D (5 bases). This CDR3 is built from 13 residues. The germline V gene encodes CDR1 SGHRS and CDR2 YFSETQ. Trimming removed 4 bases at V and 1 base at J, with 8 bases between. The DNA for the CDR3 is TGCGCCAGCAGCAACAGGCCGAACACTGAAGCTTTCTTT. Translating gives CASSNRPNTEAFF.

This sequence joins TRBV2 and TRBJ1-1; 7 nucleotides match TRBD1. The germline gives CDR1 SNHLY, CDR2 FYNNEI. CDR3 length equals 13 residues. Germline trimming cut 6 bases from V and 8 bases from J; bases unmatched to any gene: 9. CDR3 sequence reads: CASREQGFGEAFF. CDR3 coding DNA: TGTGCCAGCAGGGAACAGGGGTTCGGGGAAGCTTTCTTT.

This chain joins TRBV5-5 and TRBJ2-2; D remains ambiguous. Deletions cut 2 bases from V and 8 bases from J, with 4 bases between. This CDR3 contains 11 residues. In germline, CDR1 is SGHKS, CDR2 YYEKEE (reference sequence). Written as DNA, the CDR3 is TGTGCCAGCAGCTTTATAGGGGAGCTGTTTTTT. Protein product: CASSFIGELFF. The full variable domain, rest sourced from reference TRBV5-5 and TRBJ2-2, is DAGVTQSPTHLIKTRGQQVTLRCSPISGHKSVSWYQQVLGQGPQFIFQYYEKEERGRGNFPDRFSARQFPNYSSELNVNALLLGDSALYLCASSFIGELFFGEGSRLTVL.

The chain recombines TRBV5-4 with TRBJ2-3, with D perhaps TRBD2 (7 bases). The CDR3 has 17 amino acids. In germline, CDR1 is SGHNT, CDR2 YYREEE (reference sequence). The ends were cut back, 2 bases at V and 0 bases at J, with 16 bases in the middle. The CDR3 DNA reads TGTGCCAGCAGCTTCGGGCGGGGGCTCGCTAGCACAGATACGCAGTATTTT. This translates into CASSFGRGLASTDTQYF.

J is TRBJ2-5 and V is TRBV15, with a tentative D call TRBD1 (5 bases). The DNA end lines up better with TRBJ2-7; the J call may be wrong. This CDR3 spans 14 amino acids. The V gene's germline CDR1 is LNHNV and CDR2 YYDKDF (reference sequence). Here the CDR3 DNA reads TGTGCCACCAGCATAAGACAGTCCGCCTACGAGCAGTACTTC. Residues: CATSIRQSAYEQYF.

V gene TRBV14 combines with J gene TRBJ1-6; D ambiguous. The CDR3 is made up of 12 amino acids. Looked up from germline, CDR1 is SGHDN and CDR2 is FVKESK. The V gene lost 1 base and the J gene lost 7 bases, with 2 bases spanning the gap. CDR3 DNA sequence: TGTGCCAGCAGCCAAGTAAATTCACCCCTCCACTTT. Protein: CASSQVNSPLHF.

The chain employs TRBV7-6 and TRBJ1-3; 9 bases line up with TRBD1. The CDR3 is 22 amino acids. Trimming took 1 base from V and 4 from J; bases not matched to a gene: 23. CDR1 and CDR2 (germline): SGHVS, FNYEAQ. CDR3 amino acids: CASSLVITPETQQGAEGNTIYF. The CDR3 DNA reads TGTGCCAGCAGCTTAGTGATTACGCCCGAGACCCAACAGGGGGCTGAGGGAAACACCATATATTTT.

The V and J genes are TRBV7-9 and TRBJ1-4; no firm D call. The CDR3 spans 15 residues. The germline gives CDR1 SEHNR, CDR2 FQNEAQ (reference sequence). Trimming took off 1 base at V and 4 bases at J, with 10 bases between the two ends. CDR3 DNA: TGTGCCAGCAGCTTAGTGGAGGGCCTTAATGAAAAACTGTTTTTT. Translating gives CASSLVEGLNEKLFF. The full variable domain, in which reference TRBV7-9 and TRBJ1-4 provide the parts outside the CDR3, is DTGVSQNPRHKITKRGQNVTFRCDPISEHNRLYWYRQTLGQGPEFLTYFQNEAQLEKSRLLSDRFSAERPKGSFSTLEIQRTEQGDSAMYLCASSLVEGLNEKLFFGSGTQLSVL.

This chain uses TRBV7-2 with TRBJ1-5; D possibly corresponds to TRBD1 (6 bases). V gave up 5 bases and J gave up 2 bases, with 10 bases separating them. Germline V CDR1 and CDR2: SGHTA, FQGNSA. CDR3 length equals 14 residues. The CDR3 protein is CASSPRQGNQPQHF. As DNA, the CDR3 is TGTGCCAGCAGCCCGAGACAGGGCAATCAGCCCCAGCATTTT.

A note on this clone: The germline gene is not matched at one end of the junction; a read error may be the cause. In the same sample, other DNA sequences code for this CDR3. The chain combines TRBV11-2 with TRBJ1-2, with 11 bases identical to TRBD1. The CDR3 is made up of 15 amino acids. Germline CDR1 is SGHAT and CDR2 is FQNNGV. The CDR3 spells CASSLAGQGGYGYTF. In DNA form, the CDR3 reads TGCGCCAGCAGCTTAGCGGGACAGGGGGGATATGGCTACACCTTC.

The chain has TRBV4-1 and TRBJ2-3; TRBD2 matches at 7 bases. The CDR3 extends over 12 amino acids. V gave up 1 base and J gave up 11 bases; unmatched junction bases: 3. Germline values: CDR1 MGHRA, CDR2 YSYEKL. The CDR3 here is CASSQVLAVQYF. CDR3 nucleotides: TGCGCCAGCAGCCAAGTCCTAGCGGTGCAGTATTTT.

The count of this clone is one. The rearrangement links TRBV7-9 to TRBJ2-5; TRBD2 matches at 9 bases. This CDR3 comprises 15 residues. V lost 4 bases to trimming and J lost 3 bases; unmatched junction nucleotides: 6. The germline V gene has CDR1 SEHNR and CDR2 FQNEAQ (reference sequence). CDR3 in amino acids: CASSSPGLAEETQYF. As DNA, the CDR3 is TGTGCCAGCAGCTCCCCGGGACTAGCAGAAGAGACCCAGTACTTC.

V and J are TRBV7-2 and TRBJ2-7; possibly TRBD1 for D (6 bases). The CDR3 is 14 residues long. The ends were cut back, 4 bases at V and 3 bases at J, with 13 bases in the middle. Germline-derived CDR1 and CDR2 are SGHTA and FQGNSA. The CDR3 protein is CASSSRTADYEQYF. Here the CDR3 DNA reads TGTGCCAGCAGCTCCCGGACAGCCGACTACGAGCAGTACTTC.

J is TRBJ2-1 and V is TRBV28; 13 nucleotides align to TRBD2. The CDR3 spans 15 residues. The germline V gene encodes CDR1 MDHEN and CDR2 SYDVKM. The V segment lost 5 bases and the J segment 4 bases; nucleotides outside the gene matches: 2. CDR3 residues: CASSETSGGYNEQFF. The CDR3 DNA reads TGTGCCAGCAGTGAGACTAGCGGGGGGTACAATGAGCAGTTCTTC.

This clone appeared a single time. The chain uses TRBV13 and TRBJ2-7, with a tentative D call TRBD1 (5 bases). Germline-derived CDR1 and CDR2 are PRHDT and FYEKMQ (reference sequence). The CDR3 consists of 14 residues. The germline V and J ends were trimmed by 0 bases and 0 bases, with 6 bases remaining between them. As DNA, the CDR3 is TGTGCCAGCAGCTTAGGGACAGTCTCCTACGAGCAGTACTTC. Protein product: CASSLGTVSYEQYF.

The DNA of the CDR3 is TGTGCCAGCCCTAAGACTAGCGGGGAGCGGAATGAGCAGTTCTTC. It encodes CASPKTSGERNEQFF. The chain couples TRBV27 to TRBJ2-1; 11 bases map to TRBD2. Unmatched junction bases numbered 10, after V lost 8 bases and J lost 7 bases. The germline V gene encodes CDR1 MNHEY and CDR2 SMNVEV (reference sequence). The CDR3 is 15 amino acids.

The rearrangement links TRBV7-9 to TRBJ2-7, with 10 nucleotides matching TRBD1. CDR1 is SEHNR and CDR2 is FQNEAQ in the germline V gene (reference sequence). J was trimmed by 2 bases and V by 4 bases; bases with no gene match: 8. CDR3 length equals 16 residues. The CDR3 here is CASSSRDRGNPYEQYF. In DNA, the CDR3 is TGTGCCAGCAGCTCCCGGGACAGGGGCAACCCCTACGAGCAGTACTTC.

In its sample, this clone was seen a few times. The V and J genes are TRBV4-3 and TRBJ1-1, with D tentatively TRBD1 (6 bases). The CDR3 runs 14 residues. The V end was cut by 4 bases, the J end by 3 bases, with 12 bases between. Germline CDR1 is LGHNA and CDR2 is YSLEER. In nucleotides, the CDR3 is TGCGCCAGCAGCCTTGGGAGGGGGGACACTGAAGCTTTCTTT. It translates to CASSLGRGDTEAFF.

The chain uses TRBV11-2 and TRBJ1-2; 9 positions agree with TRBD1. The germline V gene encodes CDR1 SGHAT and CDR2 FQNNGV. The CDR3 is 14 residues long. V lost 1 base, J lost 8 bases, and 5 bases stayed unmatched. The CDR3 sequence: CASSLGTGGGGYTF. The CDR3 nucleotides are TGTGCCAGCAGCTTAGGAACAGGGGGCGGGGGCTACACCTTC.